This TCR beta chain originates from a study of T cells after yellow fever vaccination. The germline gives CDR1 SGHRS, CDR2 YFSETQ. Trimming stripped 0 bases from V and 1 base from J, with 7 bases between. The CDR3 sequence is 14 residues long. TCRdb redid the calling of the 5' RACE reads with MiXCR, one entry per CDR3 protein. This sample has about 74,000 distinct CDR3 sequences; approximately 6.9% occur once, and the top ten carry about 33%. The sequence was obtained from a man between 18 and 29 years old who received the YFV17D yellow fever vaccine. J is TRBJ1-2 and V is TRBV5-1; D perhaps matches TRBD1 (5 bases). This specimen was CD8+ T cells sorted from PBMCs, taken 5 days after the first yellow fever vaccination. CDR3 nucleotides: TGCGCCAGCAGCTTGGAAGGGGATAACTATGGCTACACCTTC. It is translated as CASSLEGDNYGYTF.